The 6 T cell receptor beta chains below were found in one sample sequenced in a study of T cell changes during pregnancy in multiple sclerosis. Profiled with immunoSEQ multiplex PCR; TCRdb holds only in-frame clones, not every one. The profile shows more than 35,000 clones, 75% to 90% of them singletons. Sequencing used CD8+ T cells from peripheral blood mononuclear cells, obtained in the third trimester of pregnancy. These receptor sequences come from a female donor with multiple sclerosis, enrolled in a pregnancy study.

V gene TRBV4-3 combines with J gene TRBJ1-4; 7 positions agree with TRBD1. The V gene's germline CDR1 is LGHNA and CDR2 YSLEER. The J segment lost 5 bases and the V segment lost 0 bases, leaving 12 bases of the junction unmatched. The CDR3 runs 18 residues. The CDR3 coding sequence is TGCGCCAGCAGCCAAGAAGGGGGCGGGGTACAGGCAAATGAAAAACTGTTTTTT. It specifies CASSQEGGGVQANEKLFF.

The chain links TRBV5-1 to TRBJ1-4; D is unclear. Germline CDR1 and CDR2: SGHRS and YFSETQ. Between the trimmed V and J ends, which lost 0 bases and 4 bases, there was a span of 10 bases. This CDR3 spans 15 amino acids. This CDR3 is CASSLVAAGNEKLFF. CDR3 DNA: TGCGCCAGCAGCTTGGTGGCCGCAGGTAATGAAAAACTGTTTTTT.

This clone was observed once. The chain is built from TRBV2 and TRBJ2-3; 8 nucleotides match TRBD1. Per the germline V gene, CDR1 is SNHLY and CDR2 is FYNNEI. V trimming: 5 bases; J trimming: 3 bases; junction bases outside the gene matches: 10. The CDR3 totals 16 residues. CDR3 DNA: TGTGCCAGCAGTCCCCGCCAGGGGGCAGGGACAGATACGCAGTATTTT. As protein: CASSPRQGAGTDTQYF.

V gene TRBV4-2 combines with J gene TRBJ1-4; 7 bases map to TRBD1. Losses at the gene ends were 4 bases for V and 8 bases for J; bases not matched to a gene: 25. CDR1 and CDR2 (germline): LGHNA, YNFKEQ. The CDR3 is made up of 20 amino acids. CDR3 in DNA: TGTGCCAGCAGCCCCGCCGCCCTAACCGGGACGCAATTAGGGGGCGAAAAACTGTTTTTT. It yields the protein CASSPAALTGTQLGGEKLFF.

The gene calls are TRBV7-9 and TRBJ1-2; a weak D match, TRBD1 (5 bases). Germline loops: CDR1 SEHNR, CDR2 FQNEAQ (reference sequence). V lost 5 bases, J lost 1 base, and 14 bases lay in between. CDR3 length: 15 residues. The CDR3 sequence is CASSSSGSYNYGYTF. Here the CDR3 DNA reads TGTGCCAGCAGCAGCTCAGGGTCTTATAACTATGGCTACACCTTC. Together with reference TRBV7-9 and TRBJ1-2, the CDR3 gives the full variable domain: DTGVSQNPRHKITKRGQNVTFRCDPISEHNRLYWYRQTLGQGPEFLTYFQNEAQLEKSRLLSDRFSAERPKGSFSTLEIQRTEQGDSAMYLCASSSSGSYNYGYTFGSGTRLTVV.

The rearrangement links TRBV4-1 to TRBJ2-4; D possibly corresponds to TRBD1 (5 bases). Trimming removed 1 base from V and 5 bases from J, with 9 bases in between. The CDR3 is made up of 14 amino acids. Looked up from germline, CDR1 is MGHRA and CDR2 is YSYEKL. This CDR3 is CASSQGQGENIQYF. In DNA, the CDR3 is TGCGCCAGCAGCCAAGGGCAGGGCGAAAACATTCAGTACTTC.